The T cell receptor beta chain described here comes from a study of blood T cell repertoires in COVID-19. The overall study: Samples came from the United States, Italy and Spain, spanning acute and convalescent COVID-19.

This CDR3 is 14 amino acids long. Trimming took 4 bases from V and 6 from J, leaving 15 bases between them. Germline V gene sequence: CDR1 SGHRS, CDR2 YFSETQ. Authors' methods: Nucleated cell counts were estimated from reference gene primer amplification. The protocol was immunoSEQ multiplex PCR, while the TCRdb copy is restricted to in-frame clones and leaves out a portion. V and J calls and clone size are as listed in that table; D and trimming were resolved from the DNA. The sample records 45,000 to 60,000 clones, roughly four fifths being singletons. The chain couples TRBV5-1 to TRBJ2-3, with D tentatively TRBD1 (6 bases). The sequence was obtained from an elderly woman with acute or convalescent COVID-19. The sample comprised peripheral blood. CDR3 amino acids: CASSHGTDRDTQYF. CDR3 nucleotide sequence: TGCGCCAGCAGCCACGGGACCGACAGGGATACGCAGTATTTT.